Below, 10 T cell receptor beta chains from the same sample are listed, as sequenced in a study of early stage breast cancer tumors. Produced via immunoSEQ multiplex PCR; TCRdb's table is partial and in-frame only. Counted here are under 8,000 clones, 73% occurring once; the ten biggest clones make up approximately 10%. What was sequenced was normal breast tissue next to the tumor. The receptors stem from a middle-aged person with breast cancer.

Here the CDR3 reads CASSLSRVPSHEQFF. CDR3 sequence (DNA): TGTGCCAGCAGCTTGAGCAGGGTCCCCTCTCATGAGCAGTTCTTC. The chain combines TRBV5-6 with TRBJ2-1; D may be TRBD1 (5 bases). CDR1 SGHDT and CDR2 YYEEEE come from the germline V gene. The CDR3 spans 15 residues. The germline V and J ends were trimmed by 1 base and 8 bases, with 16 bases remaining between them.

V is TRBV6-4 and J is TRBJ2-7, with D possibly matching TRBD2 (5 bases). The CDR3 has 16 residues. V gave up 5 bases and J gave up 0 bases, with 17 bases separating them. Germline V gene lookup returns CDR1 MRHNA and CDR2 SNTAGT. The DNA for the CDR3 is TGTGCCAGCAGTCAAGAATTAGCGAGAAACTCCTACGAGCAGTACTTC. Translation: CASSQELARNSYEQYF.

This sequence joins TRBV13 and TRBJ2-1, with D perhaps TRBD1 (5 bases). Trimming left V 2 bases short and J 7 bases short, with 12 bases between. This CDR3 has 14 residues. Germline loops: CDR1 PRHDT, CDR2 FYEKMQ (reference sequence). In DNA, the CDR3 is TGTGCCAGCAGCTTAAGGCAGGGAAAGAATGAGCAGTTCTTC. Translated: CASSLRQGKNEQFF.

This clone was seen a few times. The chain employs TRBV27 and TRBJ1-2; possible D gene TRBD1, 5 bases. Trimming took off 6 bases at V and 4 bases at J, with 21 bases between the two ends. This CDR3 is built from 16 residues. CDR1 and CDR2 (germline): MNHEY, SMNVEV (reference sequence). The CDR3 region has the DNA TGTGCCAGCAGCCAGGGAACCCCCTATTGGGGCTATGGCTACACCTTC. Translation gives CASSQGTPYWGYGYTF.

The gene calls are TRBV30 and TRBJ2-7, with 10 bases lining up with TRBD1. This CDR3 is built from 13 residues. Germline CDR1 reads GTSNPN; CDR2 reads SVGIG (reference sequence). Unmatched junction bases numbered 3, after V lost 3 bases and J lost 4 bases. CDR3 coding DNA: TGTGCCTGGAGCTGGGACAGGGGTTACGAGCAGTACTTC. Translated, it gives CAWSWDRGYEQYF.

V gene TRBV6-5 combines with J gene TRBJ2-1; perhaps D is TRBD1 or TRBD2 (6 bases each). Germline V gene data show CDR1 as MNHEY and CDR2 as SVGAGI. Trimming removed 6 bases from V and 8 bases from J, with 14 bases in between. The CDR3 consists of 13 residues. The CDR3 loop is CASSFPGEDEQFF. The CDR3 DNA sequence: TGTGCCAGCAGCTTTCCAGGGGAGGATGAGCAGTTCTTC.

The chain couples TRBV30 to TRBJ1-2; TRBD1 matches at 9 bases. The CDR3 runs to 13 residues. The junction had 7 bases not matched to a gene; V was cut back by 3 bases and J by 8 bases. Germline CDR1 reads GTSNPN; CDR2 reads SVGIG (reference sequence). In DNA, the CDR3 is TGTGCCTGGAGCCTTGGGACAGGGTTGGGCTACACCTTC. This sequence encodes CAWSLGTGLGYTF.

This chain uses TRBV7-9 with TRBJ2-3; the D gene is possibly TRBD2 (6 bases). The CDR3 consists of 16 residues. Germline V gene data show CDR1 as SEHNR and CDR2 as FQNEAQ (reference sequence). Trimming stripped 5 bases from V and 2 bases from J, with 17 bases between. CDR3 sequence (DNA): TGTGCCAGCAGCCCCCCGGGCGGACTATTCACAGATACGCAGTATTTT. Translation gives CASSPPGGLFTDTQYF.

The chain joins TRBV5-4 to TRBJ1-2; TRBD1 might be the D (5 bases). Looked up from germline, CDR1 is SGHNT and CDR2 is YYREEE (reference sequence). This CDR3 has 15 residues. V lost 4 bases and J 4 bases, leaving 17 bases between the germline ends. CDR3 amino acids: CASSPSVLGVYGYTF. The CDR3 DNA sequence: TGTGCCAGCAGCCCCAGTGTGTTGGGGGTCTATGGCTACACCTTC. Full variable domain (missing parts from reference TRBV5-4 and TRBJ1-2): ETGVTQSPTHLIKTRGQQVTLRCSSQSGHNTVSWYQQALGQGPQFIFQYYREEENGRGNFPPRFSGLQFPNYSSELNVNALELDDSALYLCASSPSVLGVYGYTFGSGTRLTVV.

V usage is TRBV11-3 and J usage is TRBJ2-2; a possible D gene is TRBD2 (5 bases). The V gene lost 5 bases and the J gene lost 1 base, with 11 bases spanning the gap. The germline CDR1 and CDR2 sequences are SGHNT and YENEEA. The CDR3 runs 15 residues. CDR3 DNA sequence: TGTGCCAGCAGCCCCACCGGGGTGAACACCGGGGAGCTGTTTTTT. Protein sequence: CASSPTGVNTGELFF. Full variable domain (remainder filled in from reference TRBV11-3 and TRBJ2-2): EAGVVQSPRYKIIEKKQPVAFWCNPISGHNTLYWYLQNLGQGPELLIRYENEEAVDDSQLPKDRFSAERLKGVDSTLKIQPAELGDSAVYLCASSPTGVNTGELFFGEGSRLTVL.